This T cell receptor (beta chain) was captured by sequencing in a study of prognosis after radiotherapy for stage I lung cancer. The wider study: Patients were roughly 13 men and five to seven women aged about 53 to 90, median approximately 70 years.

TCR beta CDR3 amplification from genomic DNA was performed by two-round multiplex PCR. The authors ran first-round PCR with primers specific to each TRBV and TRBJ gene. Primers of the universal type were employed in the second round of PCR. TCRdb analysed the multiplex PCR reads with MiXCR anew, one entry per CDR3 protein. Of roughly 26,000 distinct CDR3 sequences detected, approximately 31% appear once; the ten largest clones hold roughly 35%. General study points: Median unique TCR clone counts of around 10,000 versus 6,900 showed a fall after stereotactic body radiation therapy.

This clonotype was seen ten or more times. Its cognate antigen is unknown. Trimming stripped 6 bases from V and 2 bases from J, with 14 bases between. Per germline, CDR1 MNHNS and CDR2 SASEGT. This CDR3 is built from 14 residues. Peripheral blood samples of roughly 6 milliliters were drawn at each of two time points. Sequenced material: PBMCs, taken before or after stereotactic body radiation therapy (not recorded which). This chain uses TRBV6-1 with TRBJ2-7, with D possibly TRBD1 on 6 matching bases. The TCR comes from a donor aged 50 or older with non-small cell lung cancer. The CDR3 DNA sequence: TGTGCCAGCAGGGGGGCGGGTACCGCCTACGAGCAGTACTTC. This codes for CASRGAGTAYEQYF.